The 10 T cell receptor beta chains listed next were all sequenced from one sample in a study of cytomegalovirus exposure and HLA in healthy donors. In the PCR, 60 Vbeta and 13 Jbeta primers were used. Profiling relied on immunoSEQ multiplex PCR, and the TCRdb table lists in-frame clones only, not all of them. The table has under 100,000 clones, 78% seen once. The sample was PBMCs. These receptor sequences come from a young man in good health and CMV-seropositive.

The chain couples TRBV4-2 to TRBJ1-1, with D maybe TRBD1 (6 bases). The V gene lost 1 base and the J gene lost 4 bases, with 13 bases spanning the gap. Germline values: CDR1 LGHNA, CDR2 YNFKEQ. The length of the CDR3 is 15 residues. The CDR3 region has the DNA TGTGCCAGCAGCCAAGCGGGGGGGGCTATCACTGAAGCTTTCTTT. Protein sequence: CASSQAGGAITEAFF.

The chain uses TRBV7-3 and TRBJ2-2; 12 bases fit TRBD2. Unmatched junction bases numbered 6, after V lost 10 bases and J lost 6 bases. CDR1 and CDR2 (germline): SGHTA, FQGTGA. This CDR3 has 14 residues. The CDR3 spells CATKGTSGPGELFF. DNA of the CDR3: TGTGCCACCAAAGGGACTAGCGGGCCCGGGGAGCTGTTTTTT.

The chain employs TRBV6-6 and TRBJ2-3; 8 nucleotides align to TRBD2. V shed 7 bases and J 5 bases; nucleotides not matched to a gene: 8. The CDR3 has 14 residues. Germline CDR1 MNHNY, CDR2 SVGAGI (reference sequence). The CDR3 spells CASTRAREGDTQYF. Here the CDR3 DNA reads TGTGCCAGCACCCGAGCCCGGGAGGGAGATACGCAGTATTTT.

The rearrangement joins TRBV6-1 to TRBJ2-4, with D possibly TRBD2 on 5 matching bases. The CDR3 spans 15 residues. CDR1 is MNHNS, CDR2 SASEGT, per germline. Trimming cost V 7 bases and J 7 bases, with 20 bases left between them. The CDR3 DNA sequence: TGTGCCAGCAACGTGGAGGTCGGGTTTATCAACATTCAGTACTTC. Amino acids: CASNVEVGFINIQYF.

This chain connects TRBV4-1 to TRBJ2-7; D perhaps matches TRBD1 (6 bases). The closer fit of TRBJ2-5 to the DNA end suggests the J call may be wrong. CDR1 is MGHRA and CDR2 is YSYEKL in the germline V gene. CDR3 length equals 17 residues. CDR3 nucleotides: TGCGCCAGCAGCCAGGTACGGGGACACGGGAATCCAGAGACCCAGTACTTC. This codes for CASSQVRGHGNPETQYF.

V usage is TRBV7-8 and J usage is TRBJ2-2, with 13 bases that match TRBD2. The CDR3 contains 17 residues. V was clipped by 5 bases and J by 3 bases; unmatched bases: 6. The germline V gene encodes CDR1 SGHVS and CDR2 FQNEAQ. DNA for the CDR3: TGTGCCAGCAGCGAAAGACTAGCGGGGGGCGACACCGGGGAGCTGTTTTTT. Translation: CASSERLAGGDTGELFF.

The sample holds a few counts of this clone. This rearrangement joins TRBV5-4 to TRBJ1-1, with D maybe TRBD1 (5 bases). Germline lookup yields CDR1 SGHNT and CDR2 YYREEE (reference sequence). With 3 bases removed from V and 4 bases from J, the gap between germline ends came to 16 bases. CDR3 length equals 15 residues. CDR3 loop: CASSSSRVGGTEAFF. The CDR3 nucleotides read TGTGCCAGCAGCTCCAGCAGGGTGGGGGGCACTGAAGCTTTCTTT. The variable domain in full, completed from reference TRBV5-4 and TRBJ1-1, reads ETGVTQSPTHLIKTRGQQVTLRCSSQSGHNTVSWYQQALGQGPQFIFQYYREEENGRGNFPPRFSGLQFPNYSSELNVNALELDDSALYLCASSSSRVGGTEAFFGQGTRLTVV.

The chain is built from TRBV5-6 and TRBJ2-1; TRBD2 agrees at 9 bases. The CDR3 length is 14 residues. Germline V CDR1 and CDR2: SGHDT, YYEEEE. Trimming took 7 bases from V and 8 from J; bases not matched to a gene: 10. CDR3 region: CASSDSGRTDEQFF. The CDR3 DNA follows: TGTGCCAGCTCCGATAGCGGGAGAACCGATGAGCAGTTCTTC.

This clone was seen a handful of times. This chain connects TRBV5-6 to TRBJ2-3, with 7 bases aligning to TRBD1. The CDR3 totals 14 residues. Per the germline V gene, CDR1 is SGHDT and CDR2 is YYEEEE. The J segment lost 7 bases and the V segment lost 2 bases, leaving 7 bases of the junction unmatched. CDR3 in amino acids: CASSFTGTENTQYF. In DNA, the CDR3 is TGTGCCAGCAGCTTCACCGGGACAGAAAATACGCAGTATTTT. Filled out from reference TRBV5-6 and TRBJ2-3, the complete variable domain reads DAGVTQSPTHLIKTRGQQVTLRCSPKSGHDTVSWYQQALGQGPQFIFQYYEEEERQRGNFPDRFSGHQFPNYSSELNVNALLLGDSALYLCASSFTGTENTQYFGPGTRLTVL.

The chain employs TRBV9 and TRBJ2-7, with 10 bases aligning to TRBD2. Germline CDR1 SGDLS, CDR2 YYNGEE. This CDR3 is 14 amino acids long. The trim removed 0 bases at V and 4 bases at J, leaving 1 base unmatched. CDR3 region: CASSVGTSGYEQYF. The CDR3 DNA sequence: TGTGCCAGCAGCGTAGGGACTAGCGGTTACGAGCAGTACTTC.